Below are 26 T cell receptor beta chains sequenced from a single sample in a study of blood T cell repertoires in COVID-19. Profiled with immunoSEQ multiplex PCR; TCRdb holds only in-frame clones, not every one. There are tens of thousands of clones in the sample; 75% to 85% occur only once, and about an eighth lies in the top ten. Sequencing was done on a sample of peripheral blood. The receptors shown here come from a human donor in a cohort sampled during active COVID-19.

V and J are TRBV9 and TRBJ2-3; maybe TRBD2 (5 bases). The germline gives CDR1 SGDLS, CDR2 YYNGEE. The CDR3 consists of 16 residues. V was pared by 4 bases and J by 3 bases, with 18 bases between. CDR3 sequence reads: CASSSQANRGTDTQYF. The CDR3 bases are TGTGCCAGCAGCTCCCAAGCGAACCGAGGGACAGATACGCAGTATTTT.

The chain uses TRBV6-1 and TRBJ2-1, with a weak D call TRBD2 (7 bases). Deletions cut 3 bases from V and 7 bases from J, with 19 bases between. The CDR3 has 16 amino acids. CDR1 and CDR2 (germline): MNHNS, SASEGT. The CDR3 spells CASSDRYRGAGNEQFF. CDR3 nucleotides: TGTGCCAGCAGTGATCGATATCGGGGGGCGGGGAATGAGCAGTTCTTC.

The chain couples TRBV7-3 to TRBJ2-5; 11 bases match TRBD2. V lost 4 bases to trimming and J lost 0 bases; unmatched junction nucleotides: 4. The CDR3 extends over 16 amino acids. CDR1 SGHTA and CDR2 FQGTGA come from the germline V gene. CDR3: CASSSGLAAYQETQYF. The CDR3 DNA follows: TGTGCCAGCAGCTCGGGACTAGCGGCGTACCAAGAGACCCAGTACTTC.

In this sample, this clone turned up once. The rearrangement joins TRBV9 to TRBJ1-3; TRBD1 is a possible D gene (5 bases). Trimming stripped 10 bases from V and 0 bases from J, with 11 bases between. Germline V CDR1 and CDR2: SGDLS, YYNGEE. CDR3 size: 13 residues. The CDR3, as DNA: TGTGCCTCAGGGCCTCGCTCTGGAAACACCATATATTTT. Its translation: CASGPRSGNTIYF.

V is TRBV30 and J is TRBJ1-2; possible D gene TRBD1, 6 bases. The germline CDR1 and CDR2 sequences are GTSNPN and SVGIG (reference sequence). With 4 bases removed from V and 8 bases from J, the gap between germline ends came to 14 bases. The CDR3 runs to 12 residues. The CDR3 nucleotides read TGTGCCTGGACTCCAGGCCAGGGGGGCTACACCTTC. Translation: CAWTPGQGGYTF.

The chain uses TRBV4-1 and TRBJ1-1; no clear D gene. CDR1 MGHRA and CDR2 YSYEKL come from the germline V gene. Trimming shortened V by 4 bases and J by 4 bases, and 16 bases separated the two germline ends. CDR3 length equals 15 residues. The CDR3 bases are TGCGCCAGCAGCCGAAGAGGAAGGTTTAGCACTGAAGCTTTCTTT. Translation gives CASSRRGRFSTEAFF.

This chain joins TRBV29-1 and TRBJ2-2, with D possibly being TRBD2 (7 bases). V lost 7 bases, J lost 4 bases, and 16 bases lay in between. This CDR3 region has 14 residues. Germline-derived CDR1 and CDR2 are SQVTM and ANQGSEA. CDR3 loop: CSALIGGATGELFF. DNA of the CDR3: TGCAGCGCCTTAATAGGGGGGGCCACCGGGGAGCTGTTTTTT.

This chain uses TRBV2 with TRBJ2-7, with TRBD1 as a possible D gene (5 bases). V was clipped by 6 bases and J by 1 base, with 16 bases between them. The CDR3 is 15 residues long. Germline CDR1 is SNHLY and CDR2 is FYNNEI. CDR3 residues: CASSTTEPLSYEQYF. The CDR3 DNA reads TGTGCCAGCAGCACGACAGAGCCTCTTTCCTACGAGCAGTACTTC.

The V call is TRBV29-1, the J call TRBJ2-7, with 7 bases that match TRBD1. The ends lost 6 bases at V and 11 bases at J; junction bases unmatched: 7. The length of the CDR3 is 10 residues. Germline V CDR1 and CDR2: SQVTM, ANQGSEA. The CDR3 loop reads CSVRDSWEYF. DNA for the CDR3: TGCAGCGTCAGGGACAGCTGGGAGTACTTC.

The CDR3 sequence is CATSDPSGGSYNEQFF. The CDR3 DNA follows: TGTGCCACCAGTGACCCAAGCGGGGGCTCCTACAATGAGCAGTTCTTC. The V call is TRBV24-1, the J call TRBJ2-1, with 8 bases matching TRBD2. The CDR3 length is 16 residues. Per the germline V gene, CDR1 is KGHDR and CDR2 is SFDVKD. The V and J ends lost 4 bases and 0 bases, in that order; junction bases with no gene match: 4.

The chain links TRBV19 to TRBJ2-2; 7 bases match TRBD1. Losses at the gene ends were 4 bases for V and 3 bases for J; bases not matched to a gene: 2. The CDR3 consists of 14 residues. Germline lookup yields CDR1 LNHDA and CDR2 SQIVND (reference sequence). CDR3 amino acids: CASSTTGYTGELFF. The CDR3 nucleotides read TGTGCCAGTAGTACGACAGGGTACACCGGGGAGCTGTTTTTT.

The rearrangement joins TRBV19 to TRBJ2-3; 7 nucleotides agree with TRBD1. The germline V gene has CDR1 LNHDA and CDR2 SQIVND (reference sequence). Germline trimming cut 6 bases from V and 4 bases from J; bases unmatched to any gene: 4. This CDR3 spans 13 amino acids. The CDR3 reads CASSRRGPDTQYF. The CDR3 DNA follows: TGTGCCAGTAGCCGAAGGGGGCCAGATACGCAGTATTTT.

The chain couples TRBV7-2 to TRBJ2-5; TRBD1 aligns across 7 bases. V shed 5 bases, J shed 1 base, and the junction held 7 bases outside the gene matches. CDR1 is SGHTA and CDR2 is FQGNSA in the germline V gene. The CDR3 is 15 residues long. CDR3 residues: CASSTRTGLQETQYF. CDR3 DNA: TGTGCCAGCAGCACGCGGACAGGCCTCCAAGAGACCCAGTACTTC.

The J gene is TRBJ2-5, the V gene TRBV2, with 9 bases identical to TRBD2. Germline CDR1 and CDR2: SNHLY and FYNNEI. The CDR3 runs to 14 residues. J gave up 7 bases and V 3 bases, and 6 bases lay outside the gene matches. The CDR3 sequence: CASSDPAGGGTQYF. For the CDR3, the DNA is TGTGCCAGCAGTGACCCAGCGGGGGGTGGGACCCAGTACTTC.

This clone was counted once. This chain joins TRBV3-1 (or the pseudogene TRBV3-2) and TRBJ1-6; D gene unclear. The length of the CDR3 is 12 residues. From germline, CDR1 is LGHDT and CDR2 YNNKEL (reference sequence). V was clipped by 7 bases and J by 14 bases, with 15 bases between them. Here the CDR3 DNA reads TGTGCCAGCACCCCAGGTGGCCTAACCCTCCACTTT. Its translation: CASTPGGLTLHF.

This clone is a singleton in its sample. The chain carries TRBV5-6 and TRBJ1-2; D uncertain. Trimming took off 0 bases at V and 4 bases at J, with 16 bases between the two ends. Germline V gives CDR1 SGHDT, CDR2 YYEEEE. The CDR3 runs 16 residues. CDR3 bases: TGTGCCAGCAGCTTGGAGCAGACCGAATCAGGCTATGGCTACACCTTC. Translated: CASSLEQTESGYGYTF.

The V gene is TRBV10-3, the J gene TRBJ1-3; TRBD1 matches 9 bases. Germline assignment: CDR1 ENHRY and CDR2 SYGVKD. There are 14 residues in the CDR3. Trimming at V came to 5 bases and at J to 2 bases, leaving 1 base not matched to a gene. In nucleotides, the CDR3 is TGTGCCATCAGTACAGGGGGCCCTGGAAACACCATATATTTT. This gives the protein CAISTGGPGNTIYF.

The chain has TRBV19 and TRBJ1-5; the D gene is possibly TRBD1 (6 bases). CDR1 and CDR2 from the germline V gene are LNHDA and SQIVND (reference sequence). The V end lost 7 bases, the J end lost 1 base, and 20 bases lay between the germline ends. This CDR3 is built from 17 residues. The CDR3 loop is CASTKGGQGLSNQPQHF. In DNA, the CDR3 is TGTGCCAGTACCAAGGGGGGGCAGGGTCTAAGCAATCAGCCCCAGCATTTT.

The rearrangement uses TRBV7-2 and TRBJ1-2; TRBD1 is a possible D gene (6 bases). Germline V CDR1 and CDR2: SGHTA, FQGNSA. The CDR3 consists of 13 residues. Trimming took 1 base from V and 6 from J, leaving 9 bases between them. The CDR3 coding sequence is TGTGCCAGCAGCTTAGGTCAGGGGCATGGCTACACCTTC. It yields the protein CASSLGQGHGYTF.

This clone occurred once. The rearrangement joins TRBV28 to TRBJ1-5, with a weak D call TRBD1 (5 bases). CDR1 and CDR2 (germline): MDHEN, SYDVKM. With 6 bases removed from V and 0 bases from J, the gap between germline ends came to 12 bases. This CDR3 spans 15 amino acids. CDR3 loop: CASSWGVYSNQPQHF. In nucleotides, the CDR3 is TGTGCCAGCAGCTGGGGGGTTTATAGCAATCAGCCCCAGCATTTT.

The chain combines TRBV10-3 with TRBJ2-1; D gene unclear. The germline V and J ends were trimmed by 4 bases and 6 bases, with 13 bases remaining between them. Looked up from germline, CDR1 is ENHRY and CDR2 is SYGVKD. There are 14 residues in the CDR3. Here the CDR3 reads CAISASPLGNEQFF. CDR3 DNA: TGTGCCATCAGTGCCTCTCCTCTCGGCAATGAGCAGTTCTTC.

The rearrangement links TRBV2 to TRBJ2-7; D is possibly TRBD1 (5 bases). CDR3 length: 12 residues. Deletions cut 5 bases from V and 7 bases from J, with 12 bases between. CDR1 and CDR2 (germline): SNHLY, FYNNEI. The CDR3 reads CASSSDPGEQYF. Here the CDR3 DNA reads TGTGCCAGCAGTAGCGACCCAGGGGAGCAGTACTTC.

This rearrangement joins TRBV7-9 to TRBJ1-1, with D maybe TRBD1 (6 bases). From germline, CDR1 is SEHNR and CDR2 FQNEAQ (reference sequence). Trimming shortened V by 0 bases and J by 0 bases, and 8 bases separated the two germline ends. The CDR3 has 15 residues. The CDR3 reads CASSLATGVNTEAFF. CDR3 nucleotides: TGTGCCAGCAGCTTAGCGACAGGAGTGAACACTGAAGCTTTCTTT.

The chain is built from TRBV7-9 and TRBJ2-6; TRBD1 aligns across 10 bases. CDR1 is SEHNR, CDR2 FQNEAQ, per germline (reference sequence). Trimming took 3 bases from V and 3 from J; bases not matched to a gene: 8. The CDR3 is 18 amino acids. The chain's CDR3 is CASSFTGTGARGANVLTF. The CDR3 region has the DNA TGTGCCAGCAGCTTCACCGGGACAGGGGCTCGTGGGGCCAACGTCCTGACTTTC. The whole variable domain, remainder taken from reference TRBV7-9 and TRBJ2-6, is DTGVSQNPRHKITKRGQNVTFRCDPISEHNRLYWYRQTLGQGPEFLTYFQNEAQLEKSRLLSDRFSAERPKGSFSTLEIQRTEQGDSAMYLCASSFTGTGARGANVLTFGAGSRLTVL.

Only a few counts were recorded for this clone. The genes are TRBV6-6 and TRBJ1-2; D is undetermined. Trimming removed 4 bases at V and 4 bases at J, with 13 bases between. The CDR3 is 14 amino acids. CDR1 is MNHNY, CDR2 SVGAGI, per germline (reference sequence). DNA for the CDR3: TGTGCCAGCAGTTTTCATCGGGAGGGCTATGGCTACACCTTC. Translating gives CASSFHREGYGYTF.

The chain recombines TRBV6-1 with TRBJ2-1, with D perhaps matching TRBD2 (5 bases). The CDR3 loop spans 18 amino acids. V lost 1 base, J lost 1 base, and 17 bases lay in between. Germline V lookup: CDR1 MNHNS, CDR2 SASEGT. The CDR3 DNA reads as TGTGCCAGCAGTGAAGACGCCAGTCGGGGTGATTCCTACAATGAGCAGTTCTTC. Translating gives CASSEDASRGDSYNEQFF.